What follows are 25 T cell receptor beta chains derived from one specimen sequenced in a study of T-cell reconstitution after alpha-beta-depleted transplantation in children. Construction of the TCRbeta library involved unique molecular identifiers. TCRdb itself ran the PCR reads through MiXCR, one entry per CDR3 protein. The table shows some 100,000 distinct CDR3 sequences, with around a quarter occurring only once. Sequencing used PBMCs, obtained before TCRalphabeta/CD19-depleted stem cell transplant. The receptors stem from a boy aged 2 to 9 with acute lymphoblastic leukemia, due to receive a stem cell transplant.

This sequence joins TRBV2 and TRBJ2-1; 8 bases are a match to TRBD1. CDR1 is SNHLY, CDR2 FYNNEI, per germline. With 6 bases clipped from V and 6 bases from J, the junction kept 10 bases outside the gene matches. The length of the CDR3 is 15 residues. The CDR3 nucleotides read TGTGCCAGCAGCCCTGGACAGGGAAAAGGCAATGAGCAGTTCTTC. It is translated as CASSPGQGKGNEQFF.

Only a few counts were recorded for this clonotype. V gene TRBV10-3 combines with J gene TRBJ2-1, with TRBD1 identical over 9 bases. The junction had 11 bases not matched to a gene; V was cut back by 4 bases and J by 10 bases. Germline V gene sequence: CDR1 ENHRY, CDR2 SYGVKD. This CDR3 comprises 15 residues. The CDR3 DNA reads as TGTGCCATCAGTGCAGGGACAGGGTTCGGTGACGAGCAGTTCTTC. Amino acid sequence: CAISAGTGFGDEQFF.

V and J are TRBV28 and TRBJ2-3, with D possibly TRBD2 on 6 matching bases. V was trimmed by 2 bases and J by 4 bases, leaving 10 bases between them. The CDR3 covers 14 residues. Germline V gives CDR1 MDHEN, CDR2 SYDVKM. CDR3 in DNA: TGTGCCAGCAGTTTAGGTAGCGGAGCAGATACGCAGTATTTT. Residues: CASSLGSGADTQYF.

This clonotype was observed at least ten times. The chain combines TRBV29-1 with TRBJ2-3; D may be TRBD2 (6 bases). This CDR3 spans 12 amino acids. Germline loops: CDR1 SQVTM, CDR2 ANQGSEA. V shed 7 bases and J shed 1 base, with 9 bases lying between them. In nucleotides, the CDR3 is TGCAGCGCTATAGCGGGCACAGATACGCAGTATTTT. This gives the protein CSAIAGTDTQYF.

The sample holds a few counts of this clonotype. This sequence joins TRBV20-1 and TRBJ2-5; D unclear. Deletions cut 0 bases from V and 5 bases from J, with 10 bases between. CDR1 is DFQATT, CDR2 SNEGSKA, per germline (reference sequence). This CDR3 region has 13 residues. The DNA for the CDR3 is TGCAGTGCTAGAGATCGGTCGAGCGAGACCCAGTACTTC. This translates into CSARDRSSETQYF.

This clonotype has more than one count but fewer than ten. This CDR3 reads CSATKDTDTQYF. CDR3 DNA sequence: TGCAGCGCGACCAAAGATACAGATACGCAGTATTTT. V and J are TRBV29-1 and TRBJ2-3; D is uncertain. CDR1 and CDR2 (germline): SQVTM, ANQGSEA. V was pared by 7 bases and J by 3 bases, with 11 bases between. The CDR3 runs to 12 residues.

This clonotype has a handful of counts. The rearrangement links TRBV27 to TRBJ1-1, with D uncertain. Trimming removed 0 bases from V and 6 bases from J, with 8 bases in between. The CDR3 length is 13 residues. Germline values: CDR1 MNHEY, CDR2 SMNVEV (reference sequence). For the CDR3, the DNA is TGTGCCAGCAGTTTATCGAGAGTGGCTGAAGCTTTCTTT. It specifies CASSLSRVAEAFF.

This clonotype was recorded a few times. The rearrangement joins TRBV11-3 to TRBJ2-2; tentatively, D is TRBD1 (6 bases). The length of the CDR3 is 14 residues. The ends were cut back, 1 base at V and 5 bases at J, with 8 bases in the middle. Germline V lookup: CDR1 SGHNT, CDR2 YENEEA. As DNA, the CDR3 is TGTGCCAGCAGCTTAGGGACAGTGACCGGGGAGCTGTTTTTT. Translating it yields CASSLGTVTGELFF.

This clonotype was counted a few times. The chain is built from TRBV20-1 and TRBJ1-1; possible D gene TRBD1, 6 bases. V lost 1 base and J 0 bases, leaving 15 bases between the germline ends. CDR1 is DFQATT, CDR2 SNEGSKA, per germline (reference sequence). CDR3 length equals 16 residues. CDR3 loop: CSARVVSGHLNTEAFF. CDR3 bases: TGCAGTGCTAGAGTCGTGTCGGGACACCTGAACACTGAAGCTTTCTTT.

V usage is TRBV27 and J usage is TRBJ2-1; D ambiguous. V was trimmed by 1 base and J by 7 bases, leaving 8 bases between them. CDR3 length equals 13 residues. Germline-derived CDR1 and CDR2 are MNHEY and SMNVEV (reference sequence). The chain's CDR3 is CASSLFRENEQFF. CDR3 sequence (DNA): TGTGCCAGCAGTTTATTTCGAGAGAATGAGCAGTTCTTC.

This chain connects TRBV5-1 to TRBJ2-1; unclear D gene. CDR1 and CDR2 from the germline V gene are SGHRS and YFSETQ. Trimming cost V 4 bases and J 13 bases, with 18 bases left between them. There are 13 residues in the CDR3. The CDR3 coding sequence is TGCGCCAGCAGCGAGTTAGGCTCCACGATCCAGTTCTTC. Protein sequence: CASSELGSTIQFF.

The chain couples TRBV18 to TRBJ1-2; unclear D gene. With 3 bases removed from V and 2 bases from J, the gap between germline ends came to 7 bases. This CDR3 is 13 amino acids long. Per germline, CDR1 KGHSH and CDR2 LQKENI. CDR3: CASSPAANYGYTF. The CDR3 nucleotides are TGTGCCAGCTCACCGGCAGCCAACTATGGCTACACCTTC. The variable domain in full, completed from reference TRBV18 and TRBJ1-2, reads NAGVMQNPRHLVRRRGQEARLRCSPMKGHSHVYWYRQLPEEGLKFMVYLQKENIIDESGMPKERFSAEFPKEGPSILRIQQVVRGDSAAYFCASSPAANYGYTFGSGTRLTVV.

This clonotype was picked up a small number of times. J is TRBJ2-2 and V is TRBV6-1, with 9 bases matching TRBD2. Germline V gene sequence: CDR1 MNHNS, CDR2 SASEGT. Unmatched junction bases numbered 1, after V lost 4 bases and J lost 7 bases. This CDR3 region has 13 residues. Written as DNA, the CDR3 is TGTGCCAGCAGTGTTAGCGGGGGCGGGGAGCTGTTTTTT. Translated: CASSVSGGGELFF.

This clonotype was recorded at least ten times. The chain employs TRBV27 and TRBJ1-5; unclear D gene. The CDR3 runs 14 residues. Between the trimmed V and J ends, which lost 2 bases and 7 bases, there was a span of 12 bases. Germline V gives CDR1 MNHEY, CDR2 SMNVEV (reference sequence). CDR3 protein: CASSLAGVGQPQHF. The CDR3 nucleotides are TGTGCCAGCAGTTTAGCCGGGGTAGGGCAGCCCCAGCATTTT.

In DNA form, the CDR3 reads TGTGCCAGCAGTTTTTATCGAGCGGACGGAGATACGCAGTATTTT. Its protein is CASSFYRADGDTQYF. The chain couples TRBV28 to TRBJ2-3; weak D call: TRBD2 (5 bases). Germline V lookup: CDR1 MDHEN, CDR2 SYDVKM. Trimming removed 3 bases from V and 5 bases from J, with 15 bases in between. CDR3 size: 15 residues.

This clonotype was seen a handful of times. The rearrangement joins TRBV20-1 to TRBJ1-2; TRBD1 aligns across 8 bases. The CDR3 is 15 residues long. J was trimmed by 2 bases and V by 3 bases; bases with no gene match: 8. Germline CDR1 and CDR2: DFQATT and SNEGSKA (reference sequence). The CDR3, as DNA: TGCAGTGCTAGTACCCCGGGACAGGAGAACTATGGCTACACCTTC. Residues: CSASTPGQENYGYTF.

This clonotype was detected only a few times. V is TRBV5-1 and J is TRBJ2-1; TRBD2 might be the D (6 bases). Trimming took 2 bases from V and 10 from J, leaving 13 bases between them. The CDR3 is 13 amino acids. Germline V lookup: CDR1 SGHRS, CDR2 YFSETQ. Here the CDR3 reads CASSFDGSREQFF. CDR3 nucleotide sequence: TGCGCCAGCAGCTTTGACGGGAGCCGGGAGCAGTTCTTC.

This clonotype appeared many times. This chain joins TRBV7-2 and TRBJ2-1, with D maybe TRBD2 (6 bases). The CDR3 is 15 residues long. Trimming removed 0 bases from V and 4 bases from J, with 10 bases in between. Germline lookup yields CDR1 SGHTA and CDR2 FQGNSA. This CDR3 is CASSLAEGLYNEQFF. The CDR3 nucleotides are TGTGCCAGCAGCTTAGCGGAGGGGTTATACAATGAGCAGTTCTTC. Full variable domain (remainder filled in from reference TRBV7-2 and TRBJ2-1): GAGVSQSPSNKVTEKGKDVELRCDPISGHTALYWYRQSLGQGLEFLIYFQGNSAPDKSGLPSDRFSAERTGGSVSTLTIQRTQQEDSAVYLCASSLAEGLYNEQFFGPGTRLTVL.

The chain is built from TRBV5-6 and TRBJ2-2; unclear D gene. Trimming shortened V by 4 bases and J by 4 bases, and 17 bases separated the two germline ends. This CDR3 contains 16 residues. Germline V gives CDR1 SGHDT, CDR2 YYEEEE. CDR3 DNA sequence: TGTGCCAGCAGCCCCTCGACACTGCATCTCACCGGGGAGCTGTTTTTT. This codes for CASSPSTLHLTGELFF.

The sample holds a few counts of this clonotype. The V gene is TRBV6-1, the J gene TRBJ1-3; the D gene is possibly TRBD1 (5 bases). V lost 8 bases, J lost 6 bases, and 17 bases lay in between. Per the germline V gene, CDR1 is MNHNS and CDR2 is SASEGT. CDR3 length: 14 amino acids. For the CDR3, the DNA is TGTGCCAGCCAGGTCGACTTGGGGCCAAACACCATATATTTT. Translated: CASQVDLGPNTIYF.

The CDR3 sequence: CASSLGSGFGYEQYF. The CDR3 nucleotides are TGTGCCAGCAGTTTAGGTTCGGGGTTTGGGTACGAGCAGTACTTC. The rearrangement joins TRBV12-3 or TRBV12-4 to TRBJ2-7, with D perhaps matching TRBD2 (5 bases). This CDR3 comprises 15 residues. V was trimmed by 1 base and J by 4 bases, leaving 14 bases between them.

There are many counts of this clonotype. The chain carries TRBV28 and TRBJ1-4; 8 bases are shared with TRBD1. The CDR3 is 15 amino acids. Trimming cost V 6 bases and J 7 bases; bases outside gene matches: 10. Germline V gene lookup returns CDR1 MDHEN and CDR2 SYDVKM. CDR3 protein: CASRGDRGRGEKLFF. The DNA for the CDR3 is TGTGCCAGCAGGGGAGACAGGGGCCGGGGTGAAAAACTGTTTTTT.

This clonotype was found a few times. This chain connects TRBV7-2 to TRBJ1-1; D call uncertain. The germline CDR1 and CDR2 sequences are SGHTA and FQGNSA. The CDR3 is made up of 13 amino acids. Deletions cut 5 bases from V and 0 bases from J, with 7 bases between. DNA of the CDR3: TGTGCCAGCAGCCGTGGGATGAACACTGAAGCTTTCTTT. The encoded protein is CASSRGMNTEAFF. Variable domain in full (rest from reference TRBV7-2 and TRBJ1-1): GAGVSQSPSNKVTEKGKDVELRCDPISGHTALYWYRQSLGQGLEFLIYFQGNSAPDKSGLPSDRFSAERTGGSVSTLTIQRTQQEDSAVYLCASSRGMNTEAFFGQGTRLTVV.

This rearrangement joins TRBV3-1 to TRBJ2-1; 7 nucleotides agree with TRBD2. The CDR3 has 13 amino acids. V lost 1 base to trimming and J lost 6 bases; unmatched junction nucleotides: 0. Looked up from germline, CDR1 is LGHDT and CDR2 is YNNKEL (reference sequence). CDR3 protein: CASSQGTSNEQFF. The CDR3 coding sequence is TGTGCCAGCAGCCAAGGGACTAGCAATGAGCAGTTCTTC.

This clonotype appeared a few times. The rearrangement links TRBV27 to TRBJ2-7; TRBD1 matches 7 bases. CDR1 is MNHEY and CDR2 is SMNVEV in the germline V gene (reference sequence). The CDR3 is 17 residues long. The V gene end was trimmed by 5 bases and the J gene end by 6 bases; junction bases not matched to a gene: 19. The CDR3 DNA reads TGTGCCAGCAGTCCTACAGGGGCCACCCGACGTGACTCCGAGCAGTACTTC. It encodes CASSPTGATRRDSEQYF.